These T cell receptor beta chains were read from a single sample in a study of blood T cell repertoires in COVID-19. Generated by immunoSEQ multiplex PCR, the TCRdb table keeps only in-frame clones and is missing some. The data contain around 160,000 clones, more than 90% of them singletons. Sequencing input: peripheral blood. Receptors originate from a man aged 60 to 75 with active or convalescent COVID-19. CDR3s leave out the opening cysteine and the closing phenylalanine or tryptophan. D genes are given only for firm matches. Rows give clone size only sometimes, using once, few, many, or a class for an expanded clone.

>NA|once|TRBV30
AWSVSRADGYT
>TRBD2|NA|TRBV5-1
ASSLAASGGRETQY
>NA|NA|TRBV7-2
ASSYQGSNQPQH
>NA|NA|TRBV5-6
ASSSPGIWGYT
>NA|NA|TRBV7-9
ASSLIIGTQVGEKLF
>TRBD2|NA|TRBV15
ATSRVRLAGGPDTQY
>NA|NA|TRBV10-3
AISPRQENTEAF
>NA|NA|TRBV19
ASSILGTLAEAF
>TRBD1|NA|TRBV6-6
ASTRDREGSGNTIY
>NA|once|TRBV19
ASSSGTRNYGYT
>NA|NA|TRBV9
ASSVDPGRLYSNQPQH
>NA|once|TRBV7-9
ASSLRSRDSEAF
>NA|NA|TRBV5-5
ASSLRRSNTEAF
>TRBD1|NA|TRBV5-1
ASSLTGDKNTEAF
>TRBD2|NA|TRBV5-1
ASSSGTSLNTGELF
>NA|NA|TRBV6-1
ASSEFTVPNYGYT
>NA|NA|TRBV10-1
ASSSQATDTQY
>NA|NA|TRBV5-1
ASSLEFRLENEQF
>NA|few|TRBV6-4
ASSDSHGFPYGYT
>TRBD1|NA|TRBV6-5
ASSLLDRGGYEQY